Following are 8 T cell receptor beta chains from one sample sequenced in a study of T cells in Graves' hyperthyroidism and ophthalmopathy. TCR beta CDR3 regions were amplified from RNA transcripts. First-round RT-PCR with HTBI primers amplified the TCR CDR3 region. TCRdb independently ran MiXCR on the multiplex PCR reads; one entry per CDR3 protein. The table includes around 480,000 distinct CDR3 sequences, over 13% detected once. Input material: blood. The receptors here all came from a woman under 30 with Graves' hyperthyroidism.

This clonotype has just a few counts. CDR3 DNA: TGCAGCGTTAAACAGGGAGATACGCAGTATTTT. The encoded protein is CSVKQGDTQYF. This chain joins TRBV29-1 and TRBJ2-3; tentative D call: TRBD1 (6 bases). The V gene lost 5 bases and the J gene lost 5 bases, with 8 bases spanning the gap. This CDR3 has 11 residues. From germline, CDR1 is SQVTM and CDR2 ANQGSEA.

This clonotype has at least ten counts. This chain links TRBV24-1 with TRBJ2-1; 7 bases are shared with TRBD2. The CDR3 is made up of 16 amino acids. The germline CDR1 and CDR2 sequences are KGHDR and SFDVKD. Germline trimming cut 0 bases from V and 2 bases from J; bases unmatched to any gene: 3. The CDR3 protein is CATSDLSGVTYNEQFF. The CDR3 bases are TGTGCCACCAGTGATTTGAGCGGGGTCACCTACAATGAGCAGTTCTTC.

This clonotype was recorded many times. The CDR3 sequence: CASSLGQGQGAAGYTF. The CDR3 DNA follows: TGTGCCAGCAGCTTAGGCCAGGGGCAGGGGGCCGCTGGCTACACCTTC. J is TRBJ1-2 and V is TRBV13, with 8 bases fitting TRBD1. The length of the CDR3 is 16 residues. Trimming removed 0 bases from V and 7 bases from J; junction bases left unmatched: 10. CDR1 and CDR2 (germline): PRHDT, FYEKMQ (reference sequence).

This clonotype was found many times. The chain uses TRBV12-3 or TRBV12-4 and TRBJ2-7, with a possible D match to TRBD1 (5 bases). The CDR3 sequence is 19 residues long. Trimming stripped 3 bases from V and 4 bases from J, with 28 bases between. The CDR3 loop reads CASSFSVGLATTFPYEQYF. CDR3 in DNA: TGTGCCAGCAGTTTTAGTGTGGGGCTGGCCACTACCTTCCCATACGAGCAGTACTTC.

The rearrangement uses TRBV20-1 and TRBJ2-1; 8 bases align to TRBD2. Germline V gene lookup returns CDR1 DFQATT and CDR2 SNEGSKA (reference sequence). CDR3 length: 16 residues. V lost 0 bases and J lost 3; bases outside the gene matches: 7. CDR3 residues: CSARDGGGGHYNEQFF. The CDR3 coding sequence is TGCAGTGCTAGAGACGGGGGGGGGGGACACTACAATGAGCAGTTCTTC.

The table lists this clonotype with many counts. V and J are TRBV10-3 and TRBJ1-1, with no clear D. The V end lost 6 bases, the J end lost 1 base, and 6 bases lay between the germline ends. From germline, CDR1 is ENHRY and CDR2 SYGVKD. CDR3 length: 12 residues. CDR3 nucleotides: TGTGCCATCAGACCTGAGAACACTGAAGCTTTCTTT. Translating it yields CAIRPENTEAFF.

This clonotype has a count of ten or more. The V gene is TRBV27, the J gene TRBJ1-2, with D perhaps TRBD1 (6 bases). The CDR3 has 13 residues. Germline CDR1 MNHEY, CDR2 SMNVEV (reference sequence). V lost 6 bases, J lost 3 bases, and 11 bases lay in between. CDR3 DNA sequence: TGTGCCAGCAGCCGTTACAGGGACTATGGCTACACCTTC. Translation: CASSRYRDYGYTF.

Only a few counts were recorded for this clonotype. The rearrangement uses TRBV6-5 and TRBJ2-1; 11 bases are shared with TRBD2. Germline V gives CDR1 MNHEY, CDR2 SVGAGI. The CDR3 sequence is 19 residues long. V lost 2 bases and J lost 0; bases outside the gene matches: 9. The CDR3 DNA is TGTGCCAGCAGTTACCTTAGCGGGAGGGCCGGTAGCTCCTACAATGAGCAGTTCTTC. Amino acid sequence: CASSYLSGRAGSSYNEQFF.